Listed below are T cell receptor beta chains from one sample, sequenced in a study of T cells in Graves' hyperthyroidism and ophthalmopathy. TCRdb re-called the multiplex PCR reads with MiXCR, one entry per CDR3 protein. The data show 360,000 or so distinct CDR3 sequences, with around 18% seen just once and roughly 16% held by the top ten. The material sequenced was blood. The receptor set was obtained from a middle-aged woman with Graves' ophthalmopathy. CDR3s include the opening cysteine and the closing phenylalanine or tryptophan. Fields, in order: J gene, clone size, V gene, D gene, CDR3 DNA, CDR3 protein. D genes are given only for firm matches. Expanded clones are given a class, and other clones once, few, many or no size at all.

>TRBJ1-1|.|TRBV6-1|.
TGTGCCAGCACTACCCCGGGGAGGCACACTGAAGCTTTCTTT
CASTTPGRHTEAFF
>TRBJ2-5|many|TRBV7-8|.
TGTGCCAGCAGCTTACGCGGGCAGGCCTATCAAGAGACCCAGTACTTC
CASSLRGQAYQETQYF
>TRBJ2-6|many|TRBV7-9|.
TGTGCCAGCAGCTTACAGGGGATGGGGGCCAACGTCCTGACTTTC
CASSLQGMGANVLTF
>TRBJ2-5|many|TRBV28|.
TGTGCCAGCAGTTTTGGCCACCCGGAGACCCAGTACTTC
CASSFGHPETQYF
>TRBJ1-6|.|TRBV6-1|TRBD1
TGTGCCAGCAGTGCCCAGAAAGGGGGCGGGGATTCACCCCTCCACTTT
CASSAQKGGGDSPLHF
>TRBJ2-7|many|TRBV6-2/TRBV6-3|TRBD2
TGTGCCAACCTGGGACTAACCCTTTACGAGCAGTACTTC
CANLGLTLYEQYF
>TRBJ1-5|many|TRBV28|TRBD1
TGTGCCAGCAGTCCGTACAGGGGAGGGCAGCCCCAGCATTTT
CASSPYRGGQPQHF
>TRBJ2-5|.|TRBV6-2/TRBV6-3|TRBD2
TGTGCCAGCAGTTACTCCGGGGTAGCGGGAGGGTCTGGTTTAGAGACCCAGTACTTC
CASSYSGVAGGSGLETQYF
>TRBJ2-6|few|TRBV4-3|.
TGCGCCAGCAGCCAAGACCCCATCGGGGCCGTGGACAACGTCCTGACTTTC
CASSQDPIGAVDNVLTF
>TRBJ1-2|many|TRBV7-9|.
TGTGCCAGCAGCTACGGAGGGCTCCCTTATGGCTACACCTTC
CASSYGGLPYGYTF
>TRBJ1-1|.|TRBV4-2|.
TGTGCCAGCAGCCAAGAATTCCAGGGGGAAGCTTTCTTT
CASSQEFQGEAFF
>TRBJ1-1|many|TRBV19|.
TGTGCCAGTAGTATTTCGGGGGACACTGAAGCTTTCTTT
CASSISGDTEAFF
>TRBJ1-2|.|TRBV28|TRBD1
TGTGCCAGCAGCTCAGAGGGGGCCTATGGCTACACCTTC
CASSSEGAYGYTF